This T cell receptor (beta chain) was documented in a study of T cell repertoires in cytomegalovirus infection. TCRdb reanalysed the reads using MiXCR and keeps one entry per CDR3 protein. This table holds hundreds of thousands of distinct CDR3 sequences, roughly 24% found once. The CDR3 totals 18 residues. V dropped 6 bases and J dropped 0 bases, with 18 bases sitting between them. Germline CDR1 reads KGHSH; CDR2 reads LQKENI. This TCR derives from a human donor in good health (CMV status not recorded). Some clones in this sample may be carry-over from other donors' samples. The chain carries TRBV18 and TRBJ2-6; the D gene could be TRBD1 or TRBD2 (6 bases each). Input material: CD8+ T cells from PBMCs. The DNA of the CDR3 is TGTGCCAGCTCTCCGGGGGCAGAGGTCGACTCTGGGGCCAACGTCCTGACTTTC. Residues: CASSPGAEVDSGANVLTF.